This T cell receptor (beta chain) originates from a study of T cell repertoires in cytomegalovirus infection. The germline V gene has CDR1 LNHDA and CDR2 SQIVND (reference sequence). There are 13 residues in the CDR3. Trimming took 6 bases from V and 7 from J, leaving 13 bases between them. TCRdb redid the calling of the reads with MiXCR, one entry per CDR3 protein. The sample holds about 740,000 distinct CDR3 sequences, roughly 35% seen once. This receptor was identified in a human donor in good health (CMV status not recorded). Some clones in this sample may be carry-over from other donors' samples. This chain joins TRBV19 and TRBJ2-1, with D hard to call. Specimen: PBMCs. The CDR3 reads CASRAEHGNEQFF. In DNA form, the CDR3 reads TGTGCCAGTAGGGCCGAGCACGGTAATGAGCAGTTCTTC.